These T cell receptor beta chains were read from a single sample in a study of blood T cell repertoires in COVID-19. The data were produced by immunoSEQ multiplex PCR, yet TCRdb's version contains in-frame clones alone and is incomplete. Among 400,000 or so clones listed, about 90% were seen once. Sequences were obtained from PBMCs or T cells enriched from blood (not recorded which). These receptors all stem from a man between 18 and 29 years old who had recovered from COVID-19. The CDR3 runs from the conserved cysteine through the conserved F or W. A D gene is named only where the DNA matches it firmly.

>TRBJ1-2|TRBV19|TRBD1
CASSIFFVGQGVFGYTF
TGTGCCAGTAGTATCTTTTTCGTCGGACAGGGGGTCTTTGGCTACACCTTC
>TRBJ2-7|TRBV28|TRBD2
CASSPWTSGSYEQYF
TGTGCCAGCAGTCCCTGGACTAGCGGGAGCTACGAGCAGTACTTC
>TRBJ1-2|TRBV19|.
CASSIARDGYGYTF
TGTGCCAGTAGTATAGCGCGGGACGGCTATGGCTACACCTTC
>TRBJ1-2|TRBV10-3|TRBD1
CAIRSAGGNYGYTF
TGTGCCATCCGGTCGGCAGGGGGTAACTATGGCTACACCTTC
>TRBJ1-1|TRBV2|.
CASRAEGGSTEAFF
TGTGCCAGCAGAGCGGAGGGAGGGAGCACTGAAGCTTTCTTT
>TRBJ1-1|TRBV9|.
CASSSGFGNTEAFF
TGTGCCAGCAGCTCGGGTTTTGGGAACACTGAAGCTTTCTTT
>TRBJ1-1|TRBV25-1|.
CASSAARNTEAFF
TGTGCCAGCAGTGCCGCCAGGAACACTGAAGCTTTCTTT
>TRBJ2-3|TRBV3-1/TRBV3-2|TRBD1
CASSQTGTGTDTQYF
TGTGCCAGCAGCCAAACCGGGACAGGCACAGATACGCAGTATTTT
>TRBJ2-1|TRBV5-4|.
CASSLAREAYNEQFF
TGTGCCAGCAGCTTGGCCAGGGAGGCTTACAATGAGCAGTTCTTC
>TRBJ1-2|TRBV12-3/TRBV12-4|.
CASSLTVNYGYTF
TGTGCCAGCAGTCTTACAGTGAACTATGGCTACACCTTC
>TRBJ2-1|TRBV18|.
CASSPLVYPSPEQFF
TGTGCCAGCTCACCATTAGTTTATCCCTCTCCTGAGCAGTTCTTC
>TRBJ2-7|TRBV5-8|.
CASFPGRGSYEQYF
TGTGCCAGCTTTCCCGGGCGGGGCTCCTACGAGCAGTACTTC